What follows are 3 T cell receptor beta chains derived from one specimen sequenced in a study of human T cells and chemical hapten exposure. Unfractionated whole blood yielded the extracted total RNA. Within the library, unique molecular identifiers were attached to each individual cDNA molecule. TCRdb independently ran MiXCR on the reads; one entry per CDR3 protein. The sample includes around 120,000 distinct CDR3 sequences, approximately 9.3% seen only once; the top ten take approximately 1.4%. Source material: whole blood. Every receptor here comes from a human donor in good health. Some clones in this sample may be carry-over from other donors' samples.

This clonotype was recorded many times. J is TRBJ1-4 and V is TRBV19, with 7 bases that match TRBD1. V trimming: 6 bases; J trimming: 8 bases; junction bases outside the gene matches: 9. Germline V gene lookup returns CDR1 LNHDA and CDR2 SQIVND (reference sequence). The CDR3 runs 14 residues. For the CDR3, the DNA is TGTGCCAGTAGCGTGACAGGGAGTCCGGAAAAACTGTTTTTT. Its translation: CASSVTGSPEKLFF.

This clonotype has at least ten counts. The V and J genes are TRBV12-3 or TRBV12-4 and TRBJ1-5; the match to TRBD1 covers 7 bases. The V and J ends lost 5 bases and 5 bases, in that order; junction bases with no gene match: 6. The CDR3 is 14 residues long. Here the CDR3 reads CASSGDRTDQPQHF. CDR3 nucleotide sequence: TGTGCCAGCAGTGGGGACAGAACAGATCAGCCCCAGCATTTT.

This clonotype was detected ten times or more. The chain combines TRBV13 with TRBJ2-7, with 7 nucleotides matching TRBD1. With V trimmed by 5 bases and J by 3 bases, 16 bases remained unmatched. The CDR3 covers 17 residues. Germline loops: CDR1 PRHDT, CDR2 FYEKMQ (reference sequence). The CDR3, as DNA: TGTGCCAGCAGCCCCAATCCGGGACAGCGAAATATCTACGAGCAGTACTTC. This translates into CASSPNPGQRNIYEQYF.